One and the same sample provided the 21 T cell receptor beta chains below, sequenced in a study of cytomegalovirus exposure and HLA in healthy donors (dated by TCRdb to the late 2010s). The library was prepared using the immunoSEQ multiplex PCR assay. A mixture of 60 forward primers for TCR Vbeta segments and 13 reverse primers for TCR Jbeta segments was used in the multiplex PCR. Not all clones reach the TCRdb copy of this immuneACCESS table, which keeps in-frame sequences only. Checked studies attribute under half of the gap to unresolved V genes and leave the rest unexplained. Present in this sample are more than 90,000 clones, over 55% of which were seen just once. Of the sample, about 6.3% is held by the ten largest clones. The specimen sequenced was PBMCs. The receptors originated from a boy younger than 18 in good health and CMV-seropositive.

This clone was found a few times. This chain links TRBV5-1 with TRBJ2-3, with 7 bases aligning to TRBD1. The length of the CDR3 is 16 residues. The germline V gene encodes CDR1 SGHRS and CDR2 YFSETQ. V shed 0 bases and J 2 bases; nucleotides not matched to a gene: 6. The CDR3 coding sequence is TGCGCCAGCAGCTTGGGTTCGAGGGGGCCCACAGATACGCAGTATTTT. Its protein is CASSLGSRGPTDTQYF.

CDR3 loop: CASSYSGGFPEAFF. For the CDR3, the DNA is TGTGCCAGCAGTTACTCGGGGGGGTTCCCTGAAGCTTTCTTT. The rearrangement joins TRBV6-5 to TRBJ1-1; perhaps TRBD1 as D (5 bases). CDR3 size: 14 residues. CDR1 and CDR2 from the germline V gene are MNHEY and SVGAGI. With 0 bases removed from V and 6 bases from J, the gap between germline ends came to 11 bases.

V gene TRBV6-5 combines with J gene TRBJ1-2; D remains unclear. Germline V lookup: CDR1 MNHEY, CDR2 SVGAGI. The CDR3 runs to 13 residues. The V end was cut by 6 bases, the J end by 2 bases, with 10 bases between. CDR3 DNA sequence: TGTGCCAGCAGGCCCTACCGGAACTATGGCTACACCTTC. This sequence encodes CASRPYRNYGYTF.

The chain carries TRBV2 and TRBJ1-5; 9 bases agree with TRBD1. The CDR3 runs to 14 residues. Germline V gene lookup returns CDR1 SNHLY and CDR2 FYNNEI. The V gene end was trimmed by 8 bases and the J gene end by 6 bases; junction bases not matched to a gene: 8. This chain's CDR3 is CASSLGDRAQPQHF. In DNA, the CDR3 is TGTGCCAGCTCCTTGGGGGACAGGGCTCAGCCCCAGCATTTT. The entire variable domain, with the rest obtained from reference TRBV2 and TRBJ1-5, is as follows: EPEVTQTPSHQVTQMGQEVILRCVPISNHLYFYWYRQILGQKVEFLVSFYNNEISEKSEIFDDQFSVERPDGSNFTLKIRSTKLEDSAMYFCASSLGDRAQPQHFGDGTRLSIL.

The CDR3 DNA follows: TGTGCCTGGAGTCCGAGGAGAGGCGAGCAGTACTTC. This gives the protein CAWSPRRGEQYF. The chain has TRBV30 and TRBJ2-7; D gene uncertain. CDR3 size: 12 residues. CDR1 and CDR2 from the germline V gene are GTSNPN and SVGIG (reference sequence). V was shortened by 2 bases and J by 6 bases, with 11 bases between the two germline ends.

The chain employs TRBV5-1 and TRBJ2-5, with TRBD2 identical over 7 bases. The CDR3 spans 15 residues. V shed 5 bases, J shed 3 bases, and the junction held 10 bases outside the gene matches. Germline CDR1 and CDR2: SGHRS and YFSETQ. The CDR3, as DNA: TGCGCCAGCAGGGGCGCCGGGACTACAGAAGAGACCCAGTACTTC. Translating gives CASRGAGTTEETQYF.

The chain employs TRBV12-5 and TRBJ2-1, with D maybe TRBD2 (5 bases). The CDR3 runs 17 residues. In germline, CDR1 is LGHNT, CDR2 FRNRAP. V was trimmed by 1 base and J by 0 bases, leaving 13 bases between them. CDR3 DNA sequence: TGTGCTAGTGGTTTGGGCTTACTAGGCAGCTCCTACAATGAGCAGTTCTTC. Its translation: CASGLGLLGSSYNEQFF.

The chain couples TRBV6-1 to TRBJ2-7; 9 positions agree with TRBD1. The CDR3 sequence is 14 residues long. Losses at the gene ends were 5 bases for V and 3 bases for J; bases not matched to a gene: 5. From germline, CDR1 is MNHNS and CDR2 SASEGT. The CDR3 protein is CASSQGQGIYEQYF. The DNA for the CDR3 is TGTGCCAGCAGTCAGGGACAGGGAATCTACGAGCAGTACTTC.

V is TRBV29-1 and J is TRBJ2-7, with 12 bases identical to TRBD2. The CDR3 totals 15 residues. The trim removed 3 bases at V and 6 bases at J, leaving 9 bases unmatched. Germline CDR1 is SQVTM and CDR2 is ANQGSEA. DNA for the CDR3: TGCAGCGTTGAGATACTAGCGGGAGGCGCATCCGAGCAGTACTTC. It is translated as CSVEILAGGASEQYF.

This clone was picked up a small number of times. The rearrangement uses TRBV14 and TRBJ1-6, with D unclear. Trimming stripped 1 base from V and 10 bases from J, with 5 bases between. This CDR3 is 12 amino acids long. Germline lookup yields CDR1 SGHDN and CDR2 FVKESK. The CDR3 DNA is TGTGCCAGCAGCCAAGTGCGATCACCCCTCCACTTT. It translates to CASSQVRSPLHF.

The CDR3 DNA follows: TGCAGCGTTGATATGACTTATGGCAATGAGCAGTTCTTC. It yields the protein CSVDMTYGNEQFF. This chain connects TRBV29-1 to TRBJ2-1; D remains unclear. Germline assignment: CDR1 SQVTM and CDR2 ANQGSEA. The CDR3 runs to 13 residues. Deletions cut 3 bases from V and 6 bases from J, with 12 bases between.

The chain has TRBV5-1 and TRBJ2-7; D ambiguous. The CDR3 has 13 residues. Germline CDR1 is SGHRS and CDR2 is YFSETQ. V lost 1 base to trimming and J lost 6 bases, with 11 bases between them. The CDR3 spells CASSLIDSGEQYF. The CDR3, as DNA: TGCGCCAGCAGCTTGATAGATTCGGGCGAGCAGTACTTC.

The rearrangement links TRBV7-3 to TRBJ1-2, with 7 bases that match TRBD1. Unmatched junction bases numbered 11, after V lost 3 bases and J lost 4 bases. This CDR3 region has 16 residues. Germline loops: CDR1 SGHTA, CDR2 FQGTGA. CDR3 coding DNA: TGTGCCAGCAGCTTTGGGACAGCTAGCCCCCTCTATGGCTACACCTTC. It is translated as CASSFGTASPLYGYTF.

The CDR3 DNA follows: TGTGCCAGCAGCTCGACAGGGGGCGAGCAGTACTTC. Translation gives CASSSTGGEQYF. The V and J genes are TRBV11-3 and TRBJ2-7; TRBD1 agrees at 9 bases. The CDR3 totals 12 residues. Germline V gene data show CDR1 as SGHNT and CDR2 as YENEEA. V gave up 4 bases and J gave up 6 bases; unmatched junction bases: 1.

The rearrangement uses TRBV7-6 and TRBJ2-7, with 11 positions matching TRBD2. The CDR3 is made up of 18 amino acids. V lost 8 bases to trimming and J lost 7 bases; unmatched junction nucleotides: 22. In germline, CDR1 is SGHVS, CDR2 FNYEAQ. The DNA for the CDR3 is TGTGCCAGCGCCGTTTTCCCAGTTTATAGCGGGAGGGGAAGGGAGCAGTACTTC. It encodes CASAVFPVYSGRGREQYF.

The CDR3 nucleotides read TGTGCCAGCAGCCAGAGGGGCCCTACGGGGGACATTCAGTACTTC. Translated, it gives CASSQRGPTGDIQYF. The chain recombines TRBV7-9 with TRBJ2-4; the D gene is possibly TRBD2 (6 bases). From germline, CDR1 is SEHNR and CDR2 FQNEAQ (reference sequence). The CDR3 has 15 residues. V lost 5 bases, J lost 8 bases, and 19 bases lay in between.

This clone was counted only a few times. This CDR3 reads CASSIQVLTEAFF. The CDR3 nucleotides read TGTGCCAGCAGCATACAGGTCCTCACTGAAGCTTTCTTT. This chain uses TRBV5-5 with TRBJ1-1, with D perhaps TRBD1 (5 bases). Trimming removed 4 bases from V and 4 bases from J, with 11 bases in between. Germline CDR1 and CDR2: SGHKS and YYEKEE (reference sequence). The CDR3 is 13 residues long.

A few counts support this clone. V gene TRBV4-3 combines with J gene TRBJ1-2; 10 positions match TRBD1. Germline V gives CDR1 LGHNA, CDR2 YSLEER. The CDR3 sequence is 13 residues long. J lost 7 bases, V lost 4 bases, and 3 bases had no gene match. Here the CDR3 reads CASSRDRGRGYTF. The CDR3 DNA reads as TGCGCCAGCAGCCGGGACAGGGGACGTGGCTACACCTTC.

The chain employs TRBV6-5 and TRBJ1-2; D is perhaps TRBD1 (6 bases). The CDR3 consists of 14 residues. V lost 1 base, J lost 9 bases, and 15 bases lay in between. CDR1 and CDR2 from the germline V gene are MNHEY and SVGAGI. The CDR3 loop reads CASSYLSGGHSYTF. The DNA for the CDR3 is TGTGCCAGCAGTTACTTGTCTGGGGGCCATAGCTACACCTTC.

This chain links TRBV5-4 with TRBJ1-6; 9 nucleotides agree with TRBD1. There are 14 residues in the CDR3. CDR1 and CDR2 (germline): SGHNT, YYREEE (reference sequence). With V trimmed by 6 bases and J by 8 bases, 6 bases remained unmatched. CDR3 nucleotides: TGTGCCAGCACCCGGACAGGGGATTATTCACCCCTCCACTTT. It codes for CASTRTGDYSPLHF.

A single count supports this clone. The CDR3, as DNA: TGTGCCAGCAGCTTACAGGGAAATAATTCACCCCTCCACTTT. Translation: CASSLQGNNSPLHF. The chain joins TRBV7-3 to TRBJ1-6; a weak D match, TRBD1 (5 bases). Germline CDR1 and CDR2: SGHTA and FQGTGA. The V end was cut by 2 bases, the J end by 5 bases, with 7 bases between. CDR3 length: 14 amino acids.